This TCR beta chain was sequenced during a study of beta chain bispecific antibodies for T cell cancers. The germline V gene has CDR1 SGHVS and CDR2 FQNEAQ. The V gene end was trimmed by 1 base and the J gene end by 5 bases; junction bases not matched to a gene: 7. The CDR3 length is 16 residues. This clonotype was counted at least ten times. Its antigen is unknown. Either OKT3 anti-CD3 antibody or CD3/CD28 beads expanded T cells from blood mononuclear cells over about three days. General study points: Normal T cells contributed less of the targeted TRBV signal than the leukemia cells did. The TRBV12-3 share of total TRBV signal fell approximately 99% after anti-TRBV12 rather than anti-CD19 exposure.

Libraries carried unique molecular identifiers used for clonotype counts. Using its own MiXCR run on the 5' RACE reads, TCRdb lists one record per CDR3 protein. The data contain around 19,000 distinct CDR3 sequences, about 2% of them singletons. This receptor was obtained from a human donor in good health. Some clones in this sample may be carry-over from other donors' samples. Specimen: healthy donor T cells cultured with leukemia cells, collected from a culture containing a bispecific antibody targeting TCR Vbeta12. The chain is built from TRBV7-8 and TRBJ2-5, with 10 bases aligning to TRBD2. The CDR3 DNA reads as TGTGCCAGCAGCTTAGGGGGTAGCGGGGGGCAGGAGACCCAGTACTTC. Translated, it gives CASSLGGSGGQETQYF.